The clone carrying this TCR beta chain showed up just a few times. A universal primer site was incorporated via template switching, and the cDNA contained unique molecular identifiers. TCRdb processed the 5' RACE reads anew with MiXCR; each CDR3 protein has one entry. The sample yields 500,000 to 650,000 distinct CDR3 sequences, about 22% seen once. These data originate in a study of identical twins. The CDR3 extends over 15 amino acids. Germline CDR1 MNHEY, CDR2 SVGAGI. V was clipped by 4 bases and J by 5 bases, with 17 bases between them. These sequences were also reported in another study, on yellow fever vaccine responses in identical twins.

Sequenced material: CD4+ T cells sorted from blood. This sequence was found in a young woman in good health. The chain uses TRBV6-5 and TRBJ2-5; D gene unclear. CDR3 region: CASSFGPPREETQYF. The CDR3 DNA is TGTGCCAGCAGTTTCGGACCCCCACGAGAGGAGACCCAGTACTTC.